Below, 25 T cell receptor beta chains from the same sample are listed, as sequenced in a study of blood T cell repertoires in COVID-19. Clones were sequenced by immunoSEQ multiplex PCR, and TCRdb holds only the in-frame ones, with some missing. This repertoire shows 100,000 to 120,000 clones, approximately 84% found once; its top ten account for about 3.6%. The sample taken for sequencing was peripheral blood. These receptors were taken from a man aged 35-49 years with acute or convalescent COVID-19.

CDR3 region: CASSFFGRANEQYF. CDR3 coding DNA: TGTGCCAGCAGCTTCTTTGGCAGGGCGAACGAGCAGTACTTC. The chain is built from TRBV7-2 and TRBJ2-7; TRBD1 might be the D (5 bases). The V gene lost 3 bases and the J gene lost 5 bases, with 14 bases spanning the gap. The CDR3 is 14 amino acids. Looked up from germline, CDR1 is SGHTA and CDR2 is FQGNSA.

This chain's CDR3 is CASSQEGRRADLSPLHF. The CDR3 DNA reads as TGTGCCAGCAGCCAAGAGGGACGGAGGGCGGACCTCTCACCCCTCCACTTT. V is TRBV3-1 (or the pseudogene TRBV3-2) and J is TRBJ1-6; D possibly corresponds to TRBD1 (5 bases). The CDR3 runs 17 residues. Deletions cut 0 bases from V and 10 bases from J, with 19 bases between. Germline CDR1 and CDR2: LGHDT and YNNKEL (reference sequence).

The chain is built from TRBV18 and TRBJ1-2; 8 nucleotides line up with TRBD1. J was trimmed by 3 bases and V by 3 bases; bases with no gene match: 3. The germline V gene has CDR1 KGHSH and CDR2 LQKENI. The CDR3 has 14 residues. The CDR3 region is CASSPTGQDYGYTF. The CDR3, as DNA: TGTGCCAGCTCACCGACGGGACAGGACTATGGCTACACCTTC.

This rearrangement joins TRBV5-1 to TRBJ2-3; TRBD2 agrees at 10 bases. V was clipped by 1 base and J by 4 bases; unmatched bases: 9. This CDR3 has 17 amino acids. Germline loops: CDR1 SGHRS, CDR2 YFSETQ. CDR3 amino acids: CASSLKAGGPFADTQYF. The CDR3 region has the DNA TGCGCCAGCAGCTTGAAAGCGGGGGGGCCCTTCGCAGATACGCAGTATTTT.

This clone was found a few times. CDR3 nucleotides: TGTGCCAGCGATCGACAGGAGAACTACGAGCAGTACTTC. Residues: CASDRQENYEQYF. V is TRBV6-5 and J is TRBJ2-7; maybe TRBD1 (6 bases). The V end lost 8 bases, the J end lost 3 bases, and 14 bases lay between the germline ends. The CDR3 has 13 residues. Looked up from germline, CDR1 is MNHEY and CDR2 is SVGAGI.

The chain combines TRBV21-1 with TRBJ1-2; the D segment call TRBD1 is taken from the table without a DNA check. TRBV21-1 is annotated as a pseudogene. The CDR3 sequence is 16 residues long. This chain's CDR3 is CASTHRGTGQYYGYTF. The CDR3 region has the DNA TGTGCCAGCACCCACAGAGGCACAGGCCAATACTATGGCTACACCTTC.

A single count supports this clone. This chain connects TRBV6-1 to TRBJ2-7, with D tentatively TRBD2 (5 bases). The CDR3 sequence is 12 residues long. Trimming left V 2 bases short and J 5 bases short, with 7 bases between. In germline, CDR1 is MNHNS, CDR2 SASEGT. CDR3 nucleotide sequence: TGTGCCAGCAGTGAATCGAGGGACGAGCAGTACTTC. It yields the protein CASSESRDEQYF.

The table lists this clone with a count of one. The chain has TRBV5-6 and TRBJ1-1; D unresolved. The length of the CDR3 is 15 residues. The germline CDR1 and CDR2 sequences are SGHDT and YYEEEE. Trimming removed 3 bases at V and 4 bases at J, with 16 bases between. The CDR3 region is CASSWAAGRSTEAFF. The CDR3 bases are TGTGCCAGCAGCTGGGCCGCAGGTAGGTCCACTGAAGCTTTCTTT.

This chain connects TRBV6-5 to TRBJ1-1; D uncertain. The germline gives CDR1 MNHEY, CDR2 SVGAGI. CDR3 length equals 15 residues. V dropped 2 bases and J dropped 5 bases, with 15 bases sitting between them. As DNA, the CDR3 is TGTGCCAGCAGTTACGTCGGGGTGACTATGACTGAAGCTTTCTTT. Amino acids: CASSYVGVTMTEAFF.

The V and J genes are TRBV5-1 and TRBJ2-6; the D is unclear. The CDR3 loop spans 15 amino acids. Germline-derived CDR1 and CDR2 are SGHRS and YFSETQ. Trimming took 2 bases from V and 2 from J, leaving 8 bases between them. The CDR3 region is CASSFAVTGANVLTF. The CDR3 DNA reads TGCGCCAGCAGCTTTGCGGTAACTGGGGCCAACGTCCTGACTTTC.

This clone appeared a single time. CDR3 amino acids: CASSGTSGGSNEQFF. In nucleotides, the CDR3 is TGTGCCAGCAGCGGGACTAGCGGGGGATCCAATGAGCAGTTCTTC. The chain combines TRBV2 with TRBJ2-1, with 14 positions matching TRBD2. This CDR3 region has 15 residues. Germline V gene data show CDR1 as SNHLY and CDR2 as FYNNEI. The V gene end was trimmed by 6 bases and the J gene end by 6 bases; junction bases not matched to a gene: 4.

The chain is built from TRBV7-8 and TRBJ2-7; D is uncertain. Trimming pared 1 base from V and 0 bases from J, leaving 7 bases between. This CDR3 comprises 14 residues. Germline CDR1 SGHVS, CDR2 FQNEAQ. The CDR3 here is CASSLGALSYEQYF. For the CDR3, the DNA is TGTGCCAGCAGCTTAGGAGCCCTCTCCTACGAGCAGTACTTC.

This clone was seen just once. V and J are TRBV10-3 and TRBJ1-3; D not resolved. The germline CDR1 and CDR2 sequences are ENHRY and SYGVKD. The CDR3 has 14 amino acids. V gave up 3 bases and J gave up 0 bases, with 6 bases separating them. The CDR3 DNA is TGTGCCATCAGTGACGGAGCCTCTGGAAACACCATATATTTT. The encoded protein is CAISDGASGNTIYF.

This clone was seen once. The chain combines TRBV19 with TRBJ2-3, with 13 positions matching TRBD2. Germline V gene lookup returns CDR1 LNHDA and CDR2 SQIVND (reference sequence). Unmatched junction bases numbered 10, after V lost 5 bases and J lost 5 bases. The CDR3 totals 17 residues. The CDR3 is CASSPRLAGGGLDTQYF. The CDR3 DNA is TGTGCCAGTAGTCCGAGACTAGCGGGAGGAGGATTAGATACGCAGTATTTT.

V is TRBV6-5 and J is TRBJ1-1, with unresolved D. In germline, CDR1 is MNHEY, CDR2 SVGAGI. This CDR3 spans 13 amino acids. V lost 0 bases, J lost 4 bases, and 6 bases lay in between. CDR3 sequence: CASSYSILTEAFF. As DNA, the CDR3 is TGTGCCAGCAGTTACTCGATACTCACTGAAGCTTTCTTT.

The chain combines TRBV29-1 with TRBJ1-5; D remains ambiguous. Trimming stripped 2 bases from V and 5 bases from J, with 10 bases between. The CDR3 length is 13 residues. The germline V gene encodes CDR1 SQVTM and CDR2 ANQGSEA. CDR3 in amino acids: CSVEWSEDQPQHF. For the CDR3, the DNA is TGCAGCGTTGAATGGTCGGAGGATCAGCCCCAGCATTTT. The complete variable domain, with remaining parts taken from reference TRBV29-1 and TRBJ1-5, reads SAVISQKPSRDICQRGTSLTIQCQVDSQVTMMFWYRQQPGQSLTLIATANQGSEATYESGFVIDKFPISRPNLTFSTLTVSNMSPEDSSIYLCSVEWSEDQPQHFGDGTRLSIL.

The gene calls are TRBV30 and TRBJ2-6, with 8 positions matching TRBD1. V lost 3 bases to trimming and J lost 0 bases; unmatched junction nucleotides: 4. Looked up from germline, CDR1 is GTSNPN and CDR2 is SVGIG (reference sequence). This CDR3 is built from 16 residues. DNA for the CDR3: TGTGCCTGGAGCCGGACAGGGACCTCTGGGGCCAACGTCCTGACTTTC. It translates to CAWSRTGTSGANVLTF.

V is TRBV7-3 and J is TRBJ1-2; 7 positions match TRBD1. V lost 5 bases and J lost 13; bases outside the gene matches: 10. In germline, CDR1 is SGHTA, CDR2 FQGTGA. The CDR3 length is 12 residues. The DNA of the CDR3 is TGTGCCAGCAGCATGGGGACAGCCGACCGCACCTTC. This encodes CASSMGTADRTF. Full variable domain (rest looked up from reference TRBV7-3 and TRBJ1-2): GAGVSQTPSNKVTEKGKYVELRCDPISGHTALYWYRQSLGQGPEFLIYFQGTGAADDSGLPNDRFFAVRPEGSVSTLKIQRTERGDSAVYLCASSMGTADRTFGSGTRLTVV.

The rearrangement links TRBV4-1 to TRBJ1-3, with D tentatively TRBD1 (5 bases). The CDR3 has 14 residues. With 2 bases removed from V and 7 bases from J, the gap between germline ends came to 12 bases. Germline lookup yields CDR1 MGHRA and CDR2 YSYEKL. CDR3 sequence (DNA): TGCGCCAGCAGCCAACCCCGCCAGGGTAACACCATATATTTT. Translating it yields CASSQPRQGNTIYF.

CDR3 in DNA: TGTGCCAGCAGCACGGACAGTCACACAGATACGCAGTATTTT. Translation gives CASSTDSHTDTQYF. The V and J genes are TRBV5-8 and TRBJ2-3; D possibly corresponds to TRBD1 (6 bases). The ends were cut back, 4 bases at V and 2 bases at J, with 11 bases in the middle. The CDR3 length is 14 residues. The germline V gene encodes CDR1 SGHTS and CDR2 YDEGEE.

This clone was observed a single time. The chain uses TRBV30 and TRBJ1-2; D gene unclear. V was shortened by 3 bases and J by 8 bases, with 13 bases between the two germline ends. Germline V gives CDR1 GTSNPN, CDR2 SVGIG (reference sequence). This CDR3 region has 12 residues. CDR3 protein: CAWSLGLGGYTF. CDR3 DNA: TGTGCCTGGAGCCTGGGCCTTGGAGGCTACACCTTC.

The V call is TRBV13, the J call TRBJ2-1; 13 nucleotides agree with TRBD2. The CDR3 consists of 17 residues. CDR1 and CDR2 (germline): PRHDT, FYEKMQ (reference sequence). The V gene end was trimmed by 4 bases and the J gene end by 5 bases; junction bases not matched to a gene: 8. This CDR3 reads CASSSRLAGGQNNEQFF. Here the CDR3 DNA reads TGTGCCAGCAGCTCCAGACTAGCGGGGGGTCAAAACAATGAGCAGTTCTTC.

The chain carries TRBV4-1 and TRBJ1-1; tentative D call: TRBD1 (6 bases). This CDR3 has 15 residues. In germline, CDR1 is MGHRA, CDR2 YSYEKL. V lost 1 base to trimming and J lost 0 bases, with 9 bases between them. Here the CDR3 DNA reads TGCGCCAGCAGCCAAGTCGACAGGCTGAACACTGAAGCTTTCTTT. Residues: CASSQVDRLNTEAFF.

This sequence joins TRBV9 and TRBJ2-7; D call uncertain. Germline CDR1 SGDLS, CDR2 YYNGEE. V lost 2 bases and J lost 0, with 12 bases in between. This CDR3 contains 15 residues. The CDR3 DNA reads as TGTGCCAGCAGCGTGGGCCGTACACTCTCCTACGAGCAGTACTTC. Protein sequence: CASSVGRTLSYEQYF.

The V call is TRBV7-2, the J call TRBJ2-7; tentative D call: TRBD1 (6 bases). Germline V lookup: CDR1 SGHTA, CDR2 FQGNSA. The CDR3 is made up of 17 amino acids. The V end was cut by 1 base, the J end by 6 bases, with 22 bases between. Here the CDR3 DNA reads TGTGCCAGCAGCTTAGTACCACAGGGACATTGGGCCCGCGAGCAGTACTTC. Amino acids: CASSLVPQGHWAREQYF.